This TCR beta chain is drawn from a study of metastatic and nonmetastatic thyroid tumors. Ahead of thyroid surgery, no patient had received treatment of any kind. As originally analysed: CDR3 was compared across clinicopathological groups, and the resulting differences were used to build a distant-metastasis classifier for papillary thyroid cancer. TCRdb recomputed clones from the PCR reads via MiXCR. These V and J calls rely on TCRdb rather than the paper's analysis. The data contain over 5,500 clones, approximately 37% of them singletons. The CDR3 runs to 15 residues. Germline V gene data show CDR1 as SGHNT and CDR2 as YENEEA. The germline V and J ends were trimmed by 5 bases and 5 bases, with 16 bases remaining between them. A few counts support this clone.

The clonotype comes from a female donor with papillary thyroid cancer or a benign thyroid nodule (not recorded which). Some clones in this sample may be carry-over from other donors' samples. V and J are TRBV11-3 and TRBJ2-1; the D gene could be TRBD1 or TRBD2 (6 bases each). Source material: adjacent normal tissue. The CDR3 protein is CASSRLGGGHNEQFF. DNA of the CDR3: TGTGCCAGCAGCCGGTTGGGGGGCGGCCACAATGAGCAGTTCTTC.